Listed here are 13 T cell receptor beta chains from one sample, sequenced in a study of blood T cell repertoires in COVID-19. The table came from immunoSEQ multiplex PCR; TCRdb's copy has only in-frame clones and leaves some out. The data show 210,000 or so clones, 88% seen once. The specimen was peripheral blood. The receptors stem from a young man with active or convalescent COVID-19.

V and J are TRBV19 and TRBJ2-7, with D unresolved. Trimming removed 3 bases at V and 0 bases at J, with 12 bases between. The CDR3 loop spans 15 amino acids. Germline CDR1 LNHDA, CDR2 SQIVND (reference sequence). CDR3 DNA sequence: TGTGCCAGTAGTATGCGGCAGACGACCTCCTACGAGCAGTACTTC. Amino acid sequence: CASSMRQTTSYEQYF.

The V gene is TRBV19, the J gene TRBJ2-3; 8 bases map to TRBD1. After removal of 5 bases from V and 5 bases from J, the junction contained 12 bases not matched to a gene. Germline assignment: CDR1 LNHDA and CDR2 SQIVND (reference sequence). This CDR3 comprises 16 residues. The CDR3 nucleotides are TGTGCCAGTAGTCTTAGTCGGGCCAGGGGGCGAGATACGCAGTATTTT. Amino acids: CASSLSRARGRDTQYF.

This clone was recorded only once. J is TRBJ2-7 and V is TRBV7-8; 13 bases match TRBD2. Germline CDR1 is SGHVS and CDR2 is FQNEAQ. Trimming at V came to 8 bases and at J to 4 bases, leaving 8 bases not matched to a gene. The CDR3 covers 15 residues. CDR3 residues: CASRRWTSGSYEQYF. CDR3 DNA: TGTGCCAGCCGTCGTTGGACTAGCGGGAGTTACGAGCAGTACTTC.

CDR3 nucleotide sequence: TGCAGCGCAACTGACAGGGTGAGGAGGAACACTGAAGCTTTCTTT. Translation gives CSATDRVRRNTEAFF. This chain joins TRBV29-1 and TRBJ1-1; 7 bases map to TRBD1. Germline CDR1 reads SQVTM; CDR2 reads ANQGSEA. The CDR3 extends over 15 amino acids. Losses at the gene ends were 7 bases for V and 1 base for J; bases not matched to a gene: 12.

The chain combines TRBV30 with TRBJ2-3, with 11 bases identical to TRBD2. The CDR3 has 16 amino acids. The V and J ends lost 5 bases and 6 bases, in that order; junction bases with no gene match: 13. The germline V gene encodes CDR1 GTSNPN and CDR2 SVGIG (reference sequence). CDR3 nucleotides: TGTGCCTGGGGGCTAGGGACTAGCGGAGGACGGGATACGCAGTATTTT. This gives the protein CAWGLGTSGGRDTQYF.

The chain has TRBV19 and TRBJ2-3, with 9 bases matching TRBD1. Trimming removed 6 bases from V and 1 base from J; junction bases left unmatched: 5. Germline V CDR1 and CDR2: LNHDA, SQIVND (reference sequence). CDR3 size: 15 residues. CDR3 sequence reads: CASSWGQGGTDTQYF. DNA of the CDR3: TGTGCCAGTAGCTGGGGACAGGGAGGCACAGATACGCAGTATTTT.

The chain combines TRBV6-2 or TRBV6-3 with TRBJ1-4, with D uncertain. The germline V and J ends were trimmed by 0 bases and 10 bases, with 15 bases remaining between them. Germline assignment: CDR1 MNHEY and CDR2 SVGEGT. This CDR3 region has 15 residues. CDR3 residues: CASSYSSMVAGKLFF. CDR3 nucleotides: TGTGCCAGCAGTTACTCGTCGATGGTTGCGGGAAAACTGTTTTTT.

The chain recombines TRBV9 with TRBJ2-1; 7 bases agree with TRBD2. This CDR3 is built from 16 residues. J was trimmed by 4 bases and V by 0 bases; bases with no gene match: 7. The V gene's germline CDR1 is SGDLS and CDR2 YYNGEE. The CDR3 loop is CASSVVGGSGYNEQFF. The CDR3 DNA reads TGTGCCAGCAGCGTAGTCGGCGGGAGTGGGTACAATGAGCAGTTCTTC.

With regard to this clone: Other DNA sequences from this sample encode an identical CDR3 as well. J is TRBJ2-7 and V is TRBV6-2 or TRBV6-3; D is undetermined. Per the germline V gene, CDR1 is MNHEY and CDR2 is SVGEGT. CDR3 size: 11 residues. V lost 5 bases, J lost 2 bases, and 4 bases lay in between. This CDR3 is CASSPAYEQYF. The DNA for the CDR3 is TGTGCCAGCAGTCCAGCCTACGAGCAGTACTTC.

The chain links TRBV28 to TRBJ1-3; no firm D call. The CDR3 is 13 amino acids. V was pared by 8 bases and J by 7 bases, with 15 bases between. CDR1 and CDR2 (germline): MDHEN, SYDVKM. CDR3 in amino acids: CASGLGIGNTIYF. DNA for the CDR3: TGTGCCAGCGGCCTGGGCATAGGCAACACCATATATTTT. The complete variable domain, with remaining parts taken from reference TRBV28 and TRBJ1-3, reads DVKVTQSSRYLVKRTGEKVFLECVQDMDHENMFWYRQDPGLGLRLIYFSYDVKMKEKGDIPEGYSVSREKKERFSLILESASTNQTSMYLCASGLGIGNTIYFGEGSWLTVV.

Only one count was recorded for this clone. This chain connects TRBV11-2 to TRBJ2-5; 8 nucleotides align to TRBD1. From germline, CDR1 is SGHAT and CDR2 FQNNGV. J was trimmed by 3 bases and V by 2 bases; bases with no gene match: 5. This CDR3 has 15 amino acids. In nucleotides, the CDR3 is TGTGCCAGCAGCTTATATCCAGGGGGCGAAGAGACCCAGTACTTC. It is translated as CASSLYPGGEETQYF.

In its sample, this clone was seen once. The chain joins TRBV28 to TRBJ2-1, with a weak D call TRBD2 (6 bases). The germline CDR1 and CDR2 sequences are MDHEN and SYDVKM. The CDR3 is 12 amino acids. Trimming took off 7 bases at V and 10 bases at J, with 14 bases between the two ends. The CDR3 region has the DNA TGTGCCAGCACCCTAAGAGGGAGGGAGCAGTTCTTC. Translated, it gives CASTLRGREQFF.

This clone was seen a single time. V gene TRBV27 combines with J gene TRBJ1-2, with 8 positions matching TRBD1. Per the germline V gene, CDR1 is MNHEY and CDR2 is SMNVEV (reference sequence). The CDR3 contains 13 residues. Trimming at V came to 6 bases and at J to 8 bases, leaving 8 bases not matched to a gene. This CDR3 is CASRPTGGGGYTF. CDR3 in DNA: TGTGCCAGCAGGCCTACAGGGGGAGGAGGCTACACCTTC.